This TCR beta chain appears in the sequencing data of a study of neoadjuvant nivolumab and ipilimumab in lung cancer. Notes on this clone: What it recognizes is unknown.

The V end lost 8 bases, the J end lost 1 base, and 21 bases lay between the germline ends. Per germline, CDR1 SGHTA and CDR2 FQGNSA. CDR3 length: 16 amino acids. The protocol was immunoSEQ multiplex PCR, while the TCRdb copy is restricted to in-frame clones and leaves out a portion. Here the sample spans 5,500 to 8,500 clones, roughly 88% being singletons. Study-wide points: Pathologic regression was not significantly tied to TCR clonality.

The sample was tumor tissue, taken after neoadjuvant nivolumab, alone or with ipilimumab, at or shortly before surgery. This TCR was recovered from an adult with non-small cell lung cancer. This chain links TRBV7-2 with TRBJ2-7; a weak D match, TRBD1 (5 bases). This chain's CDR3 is CASSLKGPGPSYEQYF. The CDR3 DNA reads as TGTGCCAGCTCCCTTAAGGGGCCAGGGCCGTCCTACGAGCAGTACTTC.